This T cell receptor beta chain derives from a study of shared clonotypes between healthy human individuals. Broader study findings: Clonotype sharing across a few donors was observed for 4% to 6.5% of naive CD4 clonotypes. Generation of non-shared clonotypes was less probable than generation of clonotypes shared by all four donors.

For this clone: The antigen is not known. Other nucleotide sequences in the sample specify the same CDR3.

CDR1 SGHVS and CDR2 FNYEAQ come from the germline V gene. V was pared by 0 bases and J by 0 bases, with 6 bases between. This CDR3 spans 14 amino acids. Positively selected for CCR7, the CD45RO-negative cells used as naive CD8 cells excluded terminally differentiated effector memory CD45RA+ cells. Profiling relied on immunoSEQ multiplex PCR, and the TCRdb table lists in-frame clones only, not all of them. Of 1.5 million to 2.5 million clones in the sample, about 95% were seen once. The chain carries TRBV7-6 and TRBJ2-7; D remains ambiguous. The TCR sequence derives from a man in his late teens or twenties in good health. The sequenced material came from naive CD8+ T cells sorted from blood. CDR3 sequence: CASSLAGSSYEQYF. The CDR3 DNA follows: TGTGCCAGCAGCTTAGCGGGAAGCTCCTACGAGCAGTACTTC.